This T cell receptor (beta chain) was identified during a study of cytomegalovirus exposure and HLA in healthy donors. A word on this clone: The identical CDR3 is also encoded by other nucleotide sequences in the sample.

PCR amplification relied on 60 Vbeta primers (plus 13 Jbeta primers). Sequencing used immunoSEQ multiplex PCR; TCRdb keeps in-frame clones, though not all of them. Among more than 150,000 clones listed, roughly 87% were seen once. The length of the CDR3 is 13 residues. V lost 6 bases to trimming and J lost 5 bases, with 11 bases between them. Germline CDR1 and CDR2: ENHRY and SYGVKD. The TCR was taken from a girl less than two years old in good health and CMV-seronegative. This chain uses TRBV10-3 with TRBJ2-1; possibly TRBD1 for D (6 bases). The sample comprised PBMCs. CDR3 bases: TGTGCCATCAGGGGTCGGGACAACAATGAGCAGTTCTTC. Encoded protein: CAIRGRDNNEQFF.